These 21 T cell receptor beta chains were all obtained from the same sample, sequenced in a study of control samples from healthy donors and cancer patients. Measured with immunoSEQ multiplex PCR; TCRdb has only the in-frame clones, and not every one. Of approximately 190,000 clones listed, around 90% were seen once; the top ten hold approximately 1.8%. The sample taken for sequencing was blood. The receptors stem from a young man in good health.

V and J are TRBV10-3 and TRBJ1-2, with D tentatively TRBD1 (6 bases). CDR3 length: 13 residues. Germline values: CDR1 ENHRY, CDR2 SYGVKD. The V end was cut by 8 bases, the J end by 0 bases, with 10 bases between. CDR3: CAIRQAANYGYTF. DNA of the CDR3: TGTGCCATCCGACAGGCAGCTAACTATGGCTACACCTTC.

The chain has TRBV11-3 and TRBJ2-1, with a tentative D call TRBD2 (5 bases). CDR1 is SGHNT, CDR2 YENEEA, per germline. CDR3 length equals 13 residues. Trimming removed 5 bases at V and 8 bases at J, with 13 bases between. The CDR3 spells CASSPNVGDEQFF. CDR3 sequence (DNA): TGTGCCAGCAGCCCTAATGTCGGGGATGAGCAGTTCTTC. The variable domain in full, with the rest retrieved from reference TRBV11-3 and TRBJ2-1, is EAGVVQSPRYKIIEKKQPVAFWCNPISGHNTLYWYLQNLGQGPELLIRYENEEAVDDSQLPKDRFSAERLKGVDSTLKIQPAELGDSAVYLCASSPNVGDEQFFGPGTRLTVL.

The rearrangement uses TRBV7-9 and TRBJ2-3; 12 bases agree with TRBD2. The CDR3 consists of 16 residues. Germline V lookup: CDR1 SEHNR, CDR2 FQNEAQ (reference sequence). The trim removed 6 bases at V and 2 bases at J, leaving 6 bases unmatched. The CDR3 loop reads CASSSLAGGNTDTQYF. The DNA for the CDR3 is TGTGCCAGCAGTTCACTAGCGGGGGGTAACACAGATACGCAGTATTTT.

The rearrangement links TRBV18 to TRBJ2-1, with D possibly matching TRBD1 (5 bases). Per germline, CDR1 KGHSH and CDR2 LQKENI. The CDR3 extends over 12 amino acids. The V end lost 6 bases, the J end lost 6 bases, and 9 bases lay between the germline ends. The CDR3 DNA sequence: TGTGCCAGCTCGGAAGGGGCCAATGAGCAGTTCTTC. Protein: CASSEGANEQFF.

The chain recombines TRBV10-3 with TRBJ2-5, with 7 bases lining up with TRBD2. CDR1 and CDR2 from the germline V gene are ENHRY and SYGVKD. This CDR3 contains 16 residues. V lost 0 bases and J lost 1; bases outside the gene matches: 5. CDR3 in DNA: TGTGCCATCAGTGAGTCGGCTAGCGGTCCCCAAGAGACCCAGTACTTC. Translated, it gives CAISESASGPQETQYF.

CDR3 sequence: CALRSQSNTEAFF. The CDR3 DNA follows: TGTGCCCTAAGGTCCCAGTCGAACACTGAAGCTTTCTTT. The rearrangement joins TRBV30 to TRBJ1-1; D remains ambiguous. The germline CDR1 and CDR2 sequences are GTSNPN and SVGIG (reference sequence). Trimming removed 8 bases from V and 1 base from J, with 14 bases in between. This CDR3 has 13 residues.

The table lists this clone with many counts. This sequence joins TRBV2 and TRBJ2-7, with D perhaps TRBD2 (5 bases). The CDR3 is made up of 12 amino acids. CDR1 is SNHLY, CDR2 FYNNEI, per germline. V was shortened by 1 base and J by 10 bases, with 11 bases between the two germline ends. CDR3 region: CASSEDGITQYF. CDR3 in DNA: TGTGCCAGCAGTGAAGACGGGATTACTCAGTACTTC.

The CDR3 coding sequence is TGTGCCACGAGGGGTTCCGGGACTCGCGCTTCACCCCTCCACTTT. It codes for CATRGSGTRASPLHF. This chain joins TRBV27 and TRBJ1-6; perhaps TRBD1 as D (5 bases). The CDR3 is made up of 15 amino acids. V gave up 10 bases and J gave up 9 bases, with 22 bases separating them. Germline V gene data show CDR1 as MNHEY and CDR2 as SMNVEV (reference sequence).

This clone has more than one count but fewer than ten. This sequence joins TRBV6-6 and TRBJ1-2; D remains unclear. CDR1 is MNHNY, CDR2 SVGAGI, per germline (reference sequence). Trimming cost V 2 bases and J 6 bases, with 10 bases left between them. The CDR3 sequence is 13 residues long. In DNA, the CDR3 is TGTGCCAGCAGTTACCTTGCAGGCCATGGCTACACCTTC. This sequence encodes CASSYLAGHGYTF.

V and J are TRBV7-2 and TRBJ2-7, with 8 bases matching TRBD1. V gave up 4 bases and J gave up 2 bases; unmatched junction bases: 4. The germline gives CDR1 SGHTA, CDR2 FQGNSA. The CDR3 loop spans 14 amino acids. The CDR3: CASSWAGGAYEQYF. Written as DNA, the CDR3 is TGTGCCAGCAGCTGGGCAGGGGGCGCCTACGAGCAGTACTTC.

The chain couples TRBV5-1 to TRBJ2-2; D is unclear. The CDR3 has 15 amino acids. The V and J ends lost 2 bases and 1 base respectively, with 9 bases between them. Germline loops: CDR1 SGHRS, CDR2 YFSETQ. The CDR3 is CASSLEDLNTGELFF. CDR3 bases: TGCGCCAGCAGCTTAGAGGATTTGAACACCGGGGAGCTGTTTTTT.

A word on this clone: This specimen includes other DNA sequences encoding the same CDR3. The chain carries TRBV5-1 and TRBJ2-7; 8 bases match TRBD2. CDR3 length: 15 residues. J was trimmed by 1 base and V by 3 bases; bases with no gene match: 6. Looked up from germline, CDR1 is SGHRS and CDR2 is YFSETQ. CDR3 DNA sequence: TGCGCCAGCAGCTCGGGCGGGGGGCCATCCTACGAGCAGTACTTC. Translated: CASSSGGGPSYEQYF.

V gene TRBV7-9 combines with J gene TRBJ1-3; D is perhaps TRBD1 (5 bases). Trimming took off 8 bases at V and 0 bases at J, with 20 bases between the two ends. This CDR3 has 17 residues. Germline assignment: CDR1 SEHNR and CDR2 FQNEAQ (reference sequence). The CDR3 nucleotides are TGTGCCAGCGGGGCGGTTTCACGGCGCGTCTCTGGAAACACCATATATTTT. Translated, it gives CASGAVSRRVSGNTIYF.

This chain uses TRBV24-1 with TRBJ2-2, with 9 nucleotides matching TRBD1. Trimming removed 4 bases from V and 5 bases from J; junction bases left unmatched: 7. Per germline, CDR1 KGHDR and CDR2 SFDVKD. This CDR3 has 16 residues. This CDR3 is CATSEGTGPRTGELFF. The CDR3 nucleotides read TGTGCCACCAGTGAAGGGACAGGGCCGAGGACCGGGGAGCTGTTTTTT.

This sequence joins TRBV5-4 and TRBJ2-4; 8 bases map to TRBD1. The length of the CDR3 is 15 residues. Germline V gives CDR1 SGHNT, CDR2 YYREEE (reference sequence). Trimming took 4 bases from V and 3 from J; bases not matched to a gene: 6. The CDR3 here is CASSAGGDGKNIQYF. The CDR3 nucleotides read TGTGCCAGCAGCGCAGGGGGCGATGGCAAAAACATTCAGTACTTC. Using reference TRBV5-4 and TRBJ2-4 for the parts outside the CDR3, the full variable domain is ETGVTQSPTHLIKTRGQQVTLRCSSQSGHNTVSWYQQALGQGPQFIFQYYREEENGRGNFPPRFSGLQFPNYSSELNVNALELDDSALYLCASSAGGDGKNIQYFGAGTRLSVL.

This clone was counted between two and nine times. J is TRBJ1-3 and V is TRBV29-1; TRBD1 is a possible D gene (5 bases). The V and J ends lost 7 bases and 2 bases respectively, with 12 bases between them. Looked up from germline, CDR1 is SQVTM and CDR2 is ANQGSEA. CDR3 length: 13 amino acids. This chain's CDR3 is CSAETGAGNTIYF. In DNA form, the CDR3 reads TGCAGCGCCGAAACAGGAGCTGGAAACACCATATATTTT.

The V call is TRBV24-1, the J call TRBJ2-2; D is unresolved. Trimming stripped 0 bases from V and 5 bases from J, with 6 bases between. CDR3 size: 14 residues. CDR1 and CDR2 (germline): KGHDR, SFDVKD. This CDR3 reads CATSDLWGTGELFF. DNA of the CDR3: TGTGCCACCAGTGATTTGTGGGGAACCGGGGAGCTGTTTTTT.

The chain joins TRBV6-5 to TRBJ1-4, with D unresolved. V was pared by 7 bases and J by 3 bases, with 15 bases between. The CDR3 length is 15 residues. Germline V gives CDR1 MNHEY, CDR2 SVGAGI. The CDR3 sequence is CASTKILQPNEKLFF. The CDR3 nucleotides are TGTGCCAGCACCAAAATTCTACAGCCTAATGAAAAACTGTTTTTT.

The chain combines TRBV2 with TRBJ1-2; D is undetermined. Trimming removed 3 bases at V and 4 bases at J, with 6 bases between. The CDR3 runs 12 residues. The V gene's germline CDR1 is SNHLY and CDR2 FYNNEI. The CDR3 protein is CASSDSAYGYTF. CDR3 DNA sequence: TGTGCCAGCAGTGATTCGGCCTATGGCTACACCTTC.

V is TRBV7-9 and J is TRBJ2-1, with D perhaps TRBD1 or TRBD2 (5 bases each). This CDR3 is built from 16 residues. Germline V gene data show CDR1 as SEHNR and CDR2 as FQNEAQ (reference sequence). Trimming shortened V by 7 bases and J by 1 base, and 17 bases separated the two germline ends. The CDR3 sequence: CASTPGGSRSYNEQFF. The DNA of the CDR3 is TGTGCCAGCACCCCTGGGGGTAGTAGATCCTACAATGAGCAGTTCTTC.

This chain uses TRBV12-1 with TRBJ2-3. TRBV12-1 is a listed pseudogene. This CDR3 has 14 amino acids. The CDR3 bases are TGTGCCAGCAGCCCCACCAAAGGGACAGATACGCAGTATTTT. It yields the protein CASSPTKGTDTQYF.